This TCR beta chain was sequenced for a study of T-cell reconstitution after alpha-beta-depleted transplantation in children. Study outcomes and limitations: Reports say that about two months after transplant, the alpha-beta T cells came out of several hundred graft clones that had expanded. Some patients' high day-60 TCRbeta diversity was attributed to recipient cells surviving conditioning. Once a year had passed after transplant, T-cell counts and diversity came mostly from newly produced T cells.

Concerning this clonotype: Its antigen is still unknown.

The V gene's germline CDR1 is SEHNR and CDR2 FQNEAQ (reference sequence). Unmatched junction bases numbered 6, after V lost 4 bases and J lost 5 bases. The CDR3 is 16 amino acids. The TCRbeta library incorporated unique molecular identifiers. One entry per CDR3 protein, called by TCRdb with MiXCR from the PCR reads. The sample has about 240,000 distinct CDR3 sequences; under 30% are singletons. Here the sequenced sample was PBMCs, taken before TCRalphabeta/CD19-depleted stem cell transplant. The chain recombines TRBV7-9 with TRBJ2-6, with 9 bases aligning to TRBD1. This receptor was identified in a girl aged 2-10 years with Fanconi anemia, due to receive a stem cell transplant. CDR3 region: CASSSPGQGRANVLTF. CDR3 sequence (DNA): TGTGCCAGCAGCTCACCGGGACAGGGAAGGGCCAACGTCCTGACTTTC.